This TCR beta chain came from a study of T cells in localized non-small cell lung cancer. Germline V gene sequence: CDR1 LNHDA, CDR2 SQIVND (reference sequence). The CDR3 contains 12 residues. V lost 5 bases and J 8 bases, leaving 7 bases between the germline ends. A single count supports this clone. Its antigen is not known. Generated by immunoSEQ multiplex PCR, the TCRdb table keeps only in-frame clones and is missing some. The sample yields under 35,000 clones, 80% to 95% seen once. The study's findings and limits: Median approximately 58 top-100 tumor clones were shared with paired adjacent lung. Multi-region tumor sequencing was not done, so intratumor heterogeneity could not be excluded. An association was observed between higher blood T cell density and longer overall survival.

The sequence came from a female donor over 55 with stage II lung adenocarcinoma. The V and J genes are TRBV19 and TRBJ1-6; D is uncertain. This specimen was peripheral blood mononuclear cells, taken before any cancer treatment. The CDR3 DNA sequence: TGTGCCAGTAGTGTCAGAGATTCACCCCTCCACTTT. It specifies CASSVRDSPLHF.